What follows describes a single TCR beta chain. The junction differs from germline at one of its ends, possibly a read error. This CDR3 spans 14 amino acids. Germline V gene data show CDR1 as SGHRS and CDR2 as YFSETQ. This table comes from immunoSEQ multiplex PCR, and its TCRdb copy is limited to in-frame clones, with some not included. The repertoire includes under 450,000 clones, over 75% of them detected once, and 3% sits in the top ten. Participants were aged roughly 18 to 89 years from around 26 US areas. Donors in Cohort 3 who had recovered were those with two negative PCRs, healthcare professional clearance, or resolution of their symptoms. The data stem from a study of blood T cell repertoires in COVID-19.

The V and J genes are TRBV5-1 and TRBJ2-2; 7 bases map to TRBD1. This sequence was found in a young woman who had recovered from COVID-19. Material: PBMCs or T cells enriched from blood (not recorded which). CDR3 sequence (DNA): TGCGCCAGCACGCCGACAGGGAACACCGGAGAGCTGTTTTTT. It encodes CASTPTGNTGELFF.